Presented here are 20 T cell receptor beta chains from one specimen sequenced in a study of response to subunit inactivated influenza vaccine. TCRdb redid the calling of the RT-PCR reads with MiXCR, one entry per CDR3 protein. In the table there are just over 300,000 distinct CDR3 sequences, 20% to 25% of which are singletons. This specimen consisted of PBMCs from blood, obtained about 20 months after vaccination. These receptors were taken from a man aged 50-75 years who received an inactivated influenza vaccine.

The chain joins TRBV18 to TRBJ2-2; tentatively, D is TRBD1 (6 bases). Per the germline V gene, CDR1 is KGHSH and CDR2 is LQKENI. The CDR3 has 16 amino acids. Trimming pared 0 bases from V and 4 bases from J, leaving 12 bases between. As DNA, the CDR3 is TGTGCCAGCTCACCACCGTCACAGGGCCCCACCGGGGAGCTGTTTTTT. Translating gives CASSPPSQGPTGELFF.

This chain joins TRBV5-1 and TRBJ2-5; the D is unclear. Trimming shortened V by 0 bases and J by 5 bases, and 8 bases separated the two germline ends. In germline, CDR1 is SGHRS, CDR2 YFSETQ. CDR3 length: 13 residues. CDR3 in amino acids: CASSLVPSETQYF. The CDR3 region has the DNA TGCGCCAGCAGCTTGGTCCCGAGTGAGACCCAGTACTTC.

V and J are TRBV20-1 and TRBJ2-7; 9 nucleotides line up with TRBD2. Germline assignment: CDR1 DFQATT and CDR2 SNEGSKA (reference sequence). This CDR3 comprises 14 residues. With V trimmed by 3 bases and J by 6 bases, 9 bases remained unmatched. CDR3 loop: CSASAGLAKGEQYF. CDR3 DNA: TGCAGTGCTAGCGCGGGACTAGCTAAGGGCGAGCAGTACTTC.

The sample holds a few counts of this clonotype. V is TRBV5-5 and J is TRBJ1-1; no definite D call. The V gene lost 1 base and the J gene lost 1 base, with 11 bases spanning the gap. Germline V CDR1 and CDR2: SGHKS, YYEKEE (reference sequence). The CDR3 loop spans 15 amino acids. This CDR3 is CASSLPTGGNTEAFF. In DNA, the CDR3 is TGTGCCAGCAGCTTGCCTACTGGAGGGAACACTGAAGCTTTCTTT.

The rearrangement uses TRBV4-1 and TRBJ2-3, with D tentatively TRBD2 (6 bases). Germline V gene data show CDR1 as MGHRA and CDR2 as YSYEKL. V lost 1 base, J lost 2 bases, and 13 bases lay in between. The CDR3 is 16 amino acids. The CDR3 loop reads CASSQAHRTNTDTQYF. CDR3 in DNA: TGCGCCAGCAGCCAAGCACACAGGACTAACACAGATACGCAGTATTTT.

This clonotype turned up a few times. The V and J genes are TRBV12-3 or TRBV12-4 and TRBJ2-5, with D unclear. The CDR3 loop spans 14 amino acids. V dropped 5 bases and J dropped 3 bases, with 13 bases sitting between them. CDR3 protein: CASSPATEKETQYF. The CDR3 DNA follows: TGTGCCAGCAGTCCGGCAACAGAGAAAGAGACCCAGTACTTC.

The gene calls are TRBV24-1 and TRBJ2-3; TRBD2 matches at 12 bases. V was pared by 9 bases and J by 2 bases, with 5 bases of the junction left unmatched. Germline loops: CDR1 KGHDR, CDR2 SFDVKD. The CDR3 spans 15 residues. The chain's CDR3 is CATRGLAGPTDTQYF. Here the CDR3 DNA reads TGTGCCACCCGGGGACTAGCGGGCCCCACAGATACGCAGTATTTT.

CDR3 sequence: CASSQEMGGQPQHF. The CDR3 coding sequence is TGTGCCAGCAGCCAAGAGATGGGTGGGCAGCCCCAGCATTTT. The rearrangement joins TRBV3-1 to TRBJ1-5; D remains unclear. Trimming left V 0 bases short and J 7 bases short, with 10 bases between. The germline CDR1 and CDR2 sequences are LGHDT and YNNKEL (reference sequence). This CDR3 contains 14 residues.

On this clonotype: With a much larger clone just one base away, this may be a read error. The chain has TRBV5-1 and TRBJ1-4; no clear D. This CDR3 is 15 amino acids long. CDR1 and CDR2 from the germline V gene are SGHRS and YFSETQ. The CDR3 sequence is CASSPTRRSGEKLIF. As DNA, the CDR3 is TGCGCCAGCAGCCCAACGAGGAGGAGCGGAGAAAAACTGATTTTT.

In this sample, this clonotype turned up a few times. V is TRBV7-9 and J is TRBJ2-7; a possible D gene is TRBD2 (5 bases). The germline gives CDR1 SEHNR, CDR2 FQNEAQ (reference sequence). Trimming removed 5 bases at V and 6 bases at J, with 14 bases between. The CDR3 is made up of 13 amino acids. CDR3 sequence reads: CASSRSEGSEQYF. The DNA of the CDR3 is TGTGCCAGCAGCCGTTCCGAGGGCTCCGAGCAGTACTTC.

The chain uses TRBV12-3 or TRBV12-4 and TRBJ2-5; the D gene is possibly TRBD2 (6 bases). Between the trimmed V and J ends, which lost 5 bases and 2 bases, there was a span of 30 bases. This CDR3 contains 20 residues. CDR3 DNA sequence: TGTGCCAGCAGTCCTGCCGAGGGGATAGAGCGGGTGCGGTTACAAGAGACCCAGTACTTC. Translation gives CASSPAEGIERVRLQETQYF.

This clonotype was seen a few times. The rearrangement uses TRBV6-2 or TRBV6-3 and TRBJ1-5; no clear D gene. Per germline, CDR1 MNHEY and CDR2 SVGEGT. The CDR3 runs 15 residues. V lost 6 bases, J lost 9 bases, and 21 bases lay in between. The CDR3 DNA reads TGTGCCAGCAGACAAACTTGGGCCTCCGATGGGCCCCAGCATTTT. This encodes CASRQTWASDGPQHF.

Notes on this clonotype: One junction end disagrees with the germline gene, perhaps due to a read error. The rearrangement joins TRBV6-5 to TRBJ1-5; no firm D call. Germline V gene sequence: CDR1 MNHEY, CDR2 SVGAGI. The CDR3 loop spans 13 amino acids. CDR3 protein: CASSYSENQAQHF. CDR3 in DNA: TGTGCCAGCAGTTACTCGGAGAATCAGGCCCAGCATTTT.

This clonotype was seen a few times. The chain uses TRBV5-1 and TRBJ1-4, with 7 bases lining up with TRBD1. V shed 4 bases and J 0 bases; nucleotides not matched to a gene: 9. Germline V gene data show CDR1 as SGHRS and CDR2 as YFSETQ. The CDR3 sequence is 17 residues long. The CDR3 sequence is CASSRSRDSTTNEKLFF. CDR3 nucleotides: TGCGCCAGCAGCAGGTCACGGGACAGCACAACTAATGAAAAACTGTTTTTT.

This clonotype was seen a handful of times. This rearrangement joins TRBV5-4 to TRBJ1-1; the match to TRBD1 covers 9 bases. Trimming cost V 5 bases and J 7 bases; bases outside gene matches: 9. This CDR3 spans 14 amino acids. Germline assignment: CDR1 SGHNT and CDR2 YYREEE (reference sequence). The CDR3: CASSRERQGVEAFF. The CDR3 nucleotides are TGTGCCAGCAGTCGAGAGCGACAGGGGGTTGAAGCTTTCTTT.

The chain carries TRBV10-3 and TRBJ1-2; a possible D gene is TRBD1 (6 bases). Germline values: CDR1 ENHRY, CDR2 SYGVKD. Trimming pared 6 bases from V and 5 bases from J, leaving 16 bases between. This CDR3 contains 14 residues. CDR3 protein: CAIRGQGNGYGYTF. The CDR3, as DNA: TGTGCCATCAGGGGGCAGGGGAATGGTTATGGCTACACCTTC.

There are a few counts of this clonotype. The J gene is TRBJ2-7, the V gene TRBV12-3 or TRBV12-4; D is possibly TRBD2 (6 bases). V lost 6 bases and J 0 bases, leaving 6 bases between the germline ends. The CDR3 contains 12 residues. CDR3 nucleotides: TGTGCCAGCAGAGCGGGCTCCTACGAGCAGTACTTC. Its translation: CASRAGSYEQYF.

This clonotype was seen only a few times. The chain employs TRBV20-1 and TRBJ2-7, with 8 nucleotides matching TRBD2. Per the germline V gene, CDR1 is DFQATT and CDR2 is SNEGSKA (reference sequence). Losses at the gene ends were 0 bases for V and 6 bases for J; bases not matched to a gene: 19. The length of the CDR3 is 18 residues. CDR3 nucleotide sequence: TGCAGTGCTAGAGATTCATCGCTCTATCACAGCGGGAGTTCCGAGCAGTACTTC. Amino acid sequence: CSARDSSLYHSGSSEQYF.

The rearrangement joins TRBV4-2 to TRBJ2-5; TRBD2 agrees at 8 bases. V dropped 2 bases and J dropped 5; count of bases not matched to a gene: 4. There are 14 residues in the CDR3. Per germline, CDR1 LGHNA and CDR2 YNFKEQ. CDR3 loop: CASSQRAGVETQYF. The CDR3 coding sequence is TGTGCCAGCAGCCAAAGAGCGGGAGTGGAGACCCAGTACTTC.

This clonotype was counted between two and nine times. V is TRBV24-1 and J is TRBJ1-1; unclear D gene. CDR3 length: 12 amino acids. The V and J ends lost 4 bases and 2 bases respectively, with 4 bases between them. In germline, CDR1 is KGHDR, CDR2 SFDVKD. The CDR3 loop is CATSDRNTEAFF. For the CDR3, the DNA is TGTGCCACCAGTGACAGAAACACTGAAGCTTTCTTT.